This T cell receptor beta chain was sequenced in a study of blood T cell repertoires in COVID-19. The wider study: Both acute and convalescent COVID-19 samples were obtained from the United States, Italy and Spain.

Germline assignment: CDR1 MRHNA and CDR2 SNTAGT. CDR3 size: 14 residues. Trimming removed 0 bases from V and 4 bases from J; junction bases left unmatched: 0. TCRdb's copy holds only in-frame clones and misses some; the assay was immunoSEQ multiplex PCR. The sample records 200,000 to 250,000 clones, 80% to 90% being singletons. The sequenced material came from peripheral blood. This chain connects TRBV6-4 to TRBJ1-1, with 9 bases identical to TRBD1. The sequence came from a man aged 45-65 years with acute or convalescent COVID-19. CDR3 amino acids: CASSDSDRGTEAFF. CDR3 coding DNA: TGTGCCAGCAGTGACTCGGACAGGGGCACTGAAGCTTTCTTT.